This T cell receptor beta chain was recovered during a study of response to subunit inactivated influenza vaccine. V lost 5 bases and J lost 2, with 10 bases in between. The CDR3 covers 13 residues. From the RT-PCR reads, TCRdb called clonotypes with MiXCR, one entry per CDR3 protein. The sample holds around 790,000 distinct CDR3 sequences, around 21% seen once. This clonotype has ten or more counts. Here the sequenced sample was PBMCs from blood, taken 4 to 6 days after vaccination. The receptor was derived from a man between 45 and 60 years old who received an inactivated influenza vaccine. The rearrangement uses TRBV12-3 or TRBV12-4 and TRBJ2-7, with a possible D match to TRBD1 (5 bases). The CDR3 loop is CASSIQGAYEQYF. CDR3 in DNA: TGTGCCAGCAGTATTCAAGGGGCCTACGAGCAGTACTTC.